This TCR beta chain is from a study of PD-L1 blockade in urothelial cancer. The wider study: The study started patients on atezolizumab around 2014, giving 1,200 mg intravenously every 3 weeks. Individuals in the cohort had been given 0 to 3 earlier chemotherapy regimens.

From germline, CDR1 is SGHVS and CDR2 FQNEAQ. CDR3 size: 15 residues. Germline trimming cut 5 bases from V and 3 bases from J; bases unmatched to any gene: 5. Pretreatment sampling and on-treatment sampling together yielded between 1 and 8 samples for each patient. Points from the study as a whole: Better survival was predicted when blood TCR clonality before treatment fell below the median.

Regarding this clone: Its antigen is unidentified.

This table comes from immunoSEQ multiplex PCR, and its TCRdb copy is limited to in-frame clones, with some not included. The data hold more than 55,000 clones, with 70% to 90% observed a single time. The receptor was isolated from a man aged 45-65 years with urothelial cancer. Source: PBMCs, taken around atezolizumab (anti-PD-L1) treatment. The V call is TRBV7-8, the J call TRBJ2-7; 12 bases line up with TRBD2. The CDR3 DNA reads TGTGCCAGCAGCCTCACACTAGCGGGAGGCTACGAGCAGTACTTC. Protein: CASSLTLAGGYEQYF.